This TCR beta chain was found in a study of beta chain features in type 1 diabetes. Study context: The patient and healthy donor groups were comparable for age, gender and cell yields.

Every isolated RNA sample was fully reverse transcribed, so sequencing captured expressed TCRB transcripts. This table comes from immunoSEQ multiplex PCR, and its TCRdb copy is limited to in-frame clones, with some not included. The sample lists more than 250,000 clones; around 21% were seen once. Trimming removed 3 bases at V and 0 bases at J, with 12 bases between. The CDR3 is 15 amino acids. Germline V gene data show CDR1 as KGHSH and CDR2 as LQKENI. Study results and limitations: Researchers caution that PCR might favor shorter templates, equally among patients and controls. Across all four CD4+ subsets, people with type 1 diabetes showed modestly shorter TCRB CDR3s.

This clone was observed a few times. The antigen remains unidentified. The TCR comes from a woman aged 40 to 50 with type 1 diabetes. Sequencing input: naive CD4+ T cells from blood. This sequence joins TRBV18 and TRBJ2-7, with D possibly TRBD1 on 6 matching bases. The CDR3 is CASSPGRQDSYEQYF. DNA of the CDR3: TGTGCCAGCTCACCGGGGAGACAGGACTCCTACGAGCAGTACTTC.